This T cell receptor (beta chain) was identified in a study of blood T cell repertoires in COVID-19. Looking at the study overall: In each case, the material was cDNA or gDNA derived from T cells, B-cell-depleted T cells, or PBMCs.

CDR1 is MNHEY and CDR2 is SVGAGI in the germline V gene. The CDR3 loop spans 13 amino acids. V lost 11 bases to trimming and J lost 2 bases, with 13 bases between them. Some clones are missing from TCRdb's copy, which holds only in-frame ones; the method was immunoSEQ multiplex PCR. The sample lists about 140,000 clones, just over 85% occurring once. This clone was seen just once. This TCR was sampled from a woman aged 55-69 years with acute or convalescent COVID-19. The rearrangement joins TRBV6-5 to TRBJ1-5; no clear D. Sequencing was done on a sample of peripheral blood. The CDR3 nucleotides read TGTGCCGGCCGCGGGGAAGGCAATCAGCCCCAGCATTTT. Translating gives CAGRGEGNQPQHF.